This TCR beta chain was found in a study of shared clonotypes between healthy human individuals. This CDR3 has 15 amino acids. V was clipped by 5 bases and J by 0 bases, with 14 bases between them. Germline-derived CDR1 and CDR2 are LNHNV and YYDKDF (reference sequence). CD45RO-negative, CCR7-selected cells formed the naive CD8 fraction, which excluded terminally differentiated effector memory CD45RA+ cells. Some clones are missing from TCRdb's copy, which holds only in-frame ones; the method was immunoSEQ multiplex PCR. This sample has around 600,000 clones; about 95% occur once, and the top ten carry around 0.12%.

Material for sequencing was naive CD8+ T cells sorted from blood. V gene TRBV15 combines with J gene TRBJ2-7; possibly TRBD2 for D (6 bases). The receptor's source is a young woman in good health. The CDR3 is CATSLSGLSSYEQYF. The CDR3 DNA reads as TGTGCCACCAGCTTAAGCGGGCTCAGCTCCTACGAGCAGTACTTC.